This T cell receptor beta chain was recovered during a study of T cells in Graves' hyperthyroidism and ophthalmopathy. Findings and caveats of the study: A model of 13 V-J features distinguished ophthalmopathy from stable hyperthyroidism. The blood repertoire included most of the expanded thyroid clonotypes above 0.001.

Patients aged 18 to 65 had newly diagnosed hyperthyroidism lasting under 2 months. RNA transcripts provided the source from which TCR beta CDR3 regions were amplified. Researchers ran a first-round RT-PCR on the TCR CDR3 using the HTBI primer set. Via MiXCR, TCRdb re-called the multiplex PCR reads, giving one row per CDR3 protein. Among 250,000 to 300,000 distinct CDR3 sequences, approximately 14% were seen once, and the ten largest hold about an eighth. This clonotype was seen at least ten times. Its target is not known. The CDR3 is 13 residues long. The V gene's germline CDR1 is SGHRS and CDR2 YFSETQ. Trimming stripped 4 bases from V and 10 bases from J, with 15 bases between.

The V and J genes are TRBV5-1 and TRBJ2-1; TRBD2 might be the D (5 bases). The sample comprised blood. This receptor was taken from a woman in her thirties or forties with Graves' hyperthyroidism that later progressed to Graves' ophthalmopathy. As DNA, the CDR3 is TGCGCCAGCAGCCCGGACTCCCGCCCGGAGCAGTTCTTC. It specifies CASSPDSRPEQFF.